This TCR beta chain was profiled in a study of shared clonotypes between healthy human individuals. Positively selected for CCR7, the CD45RO-negative cells used as naive CD8 cells excluded terminally differentiated effector memory CD45RA+ cells. Every one of the donors was a Caucasian adult that lived in Nashville, Tennessee. With regard to this clone: The target antigen is unknown.

Clones were read by immunoSEQ multiplex PCR, and TCRdb kept only the in-frame ones, dropping some. The table shows a few million clones, with around 93% occurring only once. Study observations and caveats: Between a few donors, naive CD4 clonotypes were shared at a level of approximately 5%.

V was pared by 3 bases and J by 6 bases, with 13 bases between. This CDR3 comprises 14 residues. Germline V gene lookup returns CDR1 SNHLY and CDR2 FYNNEI. This rearrangement joins TRBV2 to TRBJ2-3, with D possibly being TRBD1 or TRBD2 (5 bases each). Sequencing was carried out using naive CD8+ T cells from PBMCs. This TCR was sampled from a man younger than 35 in good health. Some clones in this sample may be carry-over from other donors' samples. The CDR3 spells CASSDWGSFDTQYF. The CDR3 DNA reads TGTGCCAGCAGTGACTGGGGGAGTTTCGATACGCAGTATTTT. The full variable domain, with the rest looked up from reference TRBV2 and TRBJ2-3, is EPEVTQTPSHQVTQMGQEVILRCVPISNHLYFYWYRQILGQKVEFLVSFYNNEISEKSEIFDDQFSVERPDGSNFTLKIRSTKLEDSAMYFCASSDWGSFDTQYFGPGTRLTVL.